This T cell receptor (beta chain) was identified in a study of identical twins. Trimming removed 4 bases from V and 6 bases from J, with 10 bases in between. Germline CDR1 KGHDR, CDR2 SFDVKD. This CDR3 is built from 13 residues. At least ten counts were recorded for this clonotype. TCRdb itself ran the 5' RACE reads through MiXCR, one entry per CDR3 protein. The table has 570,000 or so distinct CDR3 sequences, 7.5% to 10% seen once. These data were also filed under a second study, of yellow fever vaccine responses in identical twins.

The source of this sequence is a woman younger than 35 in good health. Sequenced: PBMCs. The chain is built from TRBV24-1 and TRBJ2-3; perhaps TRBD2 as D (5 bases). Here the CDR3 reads CATSDPGFDTQYF. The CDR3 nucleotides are TGTGCCACCAGTGACCCGGGGTTCGATACGCAGTATTTT.